The 7 T cell receptor beta chains below come from one sample, sequenced in a study of blood T cell repertoires in COVID-19. TCRdb's table, derived via immunoSEQ multiplex PCR, lists solely in-frame clones and lacks some. The sample includes 130,000 to 150,000 clones, roughly 88% of them seen just once. Sequencing was performed on peripheral blood. The receptors here all came from a man aged 55-75 years with active or convalescent COVID-19.

The sample holds a few counts of this clone. V gene TRBV19 combines with J gene TRBJ1-2; D may be TRBD1 (5 bases). The CDR3 spans 14 residues. Trimming removed 8 bases at V and 6 bases at J, with 19 bases between. Germline V gene sequence: CDR1 LNHDA, CDR2 SQIVND (reference sequence). The CDR3 is CASHYTGGGDGYTF. The CDR3 nucleotides are TGTGCCAGTCATTACACGGGGGGTGGGGATGGCTACACCTTC.

V is TRBV11-2 and J is TRBJ1-3; 8 bases line up with TRBD1. The germline V gene encodes CDR1 SGHAT and CDR2 FQNNGV. This CDR3 has 14 residues. V trimming: 6 bases; J trimming: 7 bases; junction bases outside the gene matches: 8. CDR3 sequence: CASRGTGYGNTIYF. In DNA form, the CDR3 reads TGTGCCAGCAGGGGGACAGGCTATGGGAACACCATATATTTT.

This rearrangement joins TRBV6-2 or TRBV6-3 to TRBJ2-3, with TRBD2 identical over 9 bases. CDR3 length: 17 amino acids. From germline, CDR1 is MNHEY and CDR2 SVGEGT. With V trimmed by 6 bases and J by 3 bases, 13 bases remained unmatched. The CDR3 loop is CASSPGVAGVTTDTQYF. In DNA form, the CDR3 reads TGTGCCAGCAGCCCAGGGGTAGCGGGAGTAACGACAGATACGCAGTATTTT.

This sequence joins TRBV5-4 and TRBJ1-2, with a possible D match to TRBD1 (5 bases). The V end was cut by 2 bases, the J end by 0 bases, with 11 bases between. This CDR3 spans 15 amino acids. The germline V gene has CDR1 SGHNT and CDR2 YYREEE (reference sequence). CDR3 protein: CASSLINRPNYGYTF. In nucleotides, the CDR3 is TGTGCCAGCAGCTTAATAAACAGGCCTAACTATGGCTACACCTTC.

In this sample, this clone turned up a few times. The chain employs TRBV30 and TRBJ1-3; a possible D gene is TRBD1 (5 bases). V dropped 5 bases and J dropped 2 bases, with 16 bases sitting between them. CDR3 length: 15 amino acids. In germline, CDR1 is GTSNPN, CDR2 SVGIG (reference sequence). The CDR3 spells CAWVSRGNAGNTIYF. CDR3 coding DNA: TGTGCCTGGGTTAGTCGGGGGAATGCTGGAAACACCATATATTTT.

There are a few counts of this clone. The chain links TRBV4-1 to TRBJ1-1, with TRBD1 matching over 11 bases. Trimming removed 4 bases from V and 5 bases from J; junction bases left unmatched: 3. CDR1 and CDR2 (germline): MGHRA, YSYEKL. The CDR3 has 14 amino acids. CDR3 sequence reads: CASSLGTGGTEAFF. The CDR3 nucleotides read TGCGCCAGCAGCCTGGGGACAGGGGGGACTGAAGCTTTCTTT.

This clone was seen a handful of times. The chain carries TRBV4-3 and TRBJ1-2; D gene uncertain. The CDR3 runs 16 residues. CDR1 and CDR2 from the germline V gene are LGHNA and YSLEER. Deletions cut 0 bases from V and 4 bases from J, with 15 bases between. This chain's CDR3 is CASSQDRGWNSYGYTF. As DNA, the CDR3 is TGCGCCAGCAGCCAAGATCGGGGATGGAATAGCTATGGCTACACCTTC.